What follows describes a single T cell receptor beta chain. The germline CDR1 and CDR2 sequences are SGHTA and FQGTGA. CDR3 length equals 13 residues. Trimming pared 5 bases from V and 9 bases from J, leaving 14 bases between. The data were obtained in a study of cytomegalovirus exposure and HLA in healthy donors. 13 Jbeta primers and 60 Vbeta primers were used for the PCR. The method was immunoSEQ multiplex PCR; TCRdb's version includes in-frame clones alone and lacks a portion of them. The sample carries about 270,000 clones, about nine tenths recorded once. The receptor's source is a man aged 40-50 years in good health and CMV-seropositive. Material: PBMCs. This chain links TRBV7-3 with TRBJ2-1; TRBD2 is a possible D gene (5 bases). CDR3 protein: CASSKTPRGEQFF. As DNA, the CDR3 is TGTGCCAGCAGCAAAACCCCTCGGGGTGAGCAGTTCTTC.